Listed below are T cell receptor beta chains from one sample, sequenced in a study of OX40 agonist ivuxolimab in advanced cancers. The data were produced by immunoSEQ multiplex PCR, yet TCRdb's version contains in-frame clones alone and is incomplete. The table lists about 50,000 clones, around nine tenths of them singletons. The specimen comprised CD4+ or CD8+ T cells sorted from blood, sampled in a trial of the OX40 agonist ivuxolimab. The receptors were gathered from an adult with an advanced solid tumor such as melanoma, head and neck, liver or kidney cancer. Both conserved end residues are part of each CDR3. Each record gives: CDR3 protein, CDR3 DNA, CDR3 length, clone size, J gene, D gene, V gene. A D gene is named only where the DNA matches it firmly. The size field is filled for only some rows; it gives once, few, many or a size class.

CDR3: CATSRGFETQYF; DNA: TGTGCCACCAGCAGAGGTTTCGAGACCCAGTACTTC; length: 12; size: once; J: TRBJ2-5; D: NA; V: TRBV15
CDR3: CASSQYQTGSRNTIYF; DNA: TGTGCCAGCAGCCAATACCAGACAGGCAGCAGGAACACCATATATTTT; length: 16; size: NA; J: TRBJ1-3; D: NA; V: TRBV14
CDR3: CASSPSGGGSYEQYF; DNA: TGTGCCAGCTCACCATCAGGGGGAGGATCCTACGAGCAGTACTTC; length: 15; size: NA; J: TRBJ2-7; D: NA; V: TRBV18
CDR3: CASSYDGGRADTQYF; DNA: TGTGCCAGCAGTTACGATGGCGGGAGGGCAGATACGCAGTATTTT; length: 15; size: NA; J: TRBJ2-3; D: TRBD2; V: TRBV6-6
CDR3: CASSLSGGYGYTF; DNA: TGTGCCAGCAGTTTGAGCGGGGGTTACGGCTACACCTTC; length: 13; size: NA; J: TRBJ1-2; D: NA; V: TRBV28
CDR3: CASSLGIWQFF; DNA: TGTGCCAGCAGCTTAGGAATTTGGCAGTTCTTC; length: 11; size: once; J: TRBJ2-1; D: NA; V: TRBV7-2
CDR3: CASSSPGQGTDEQYF; DNA: TGTGCCAGCAGCTCCCCGGGACAGGGGACTGACGAGCAGTACTTC; length: 15; size: NA; J: TRBJ2-7; D: TRBD1; V: TRBV11-2
CDR3: CASSPFGRSTSNEQFF; DNA: TGTGCCAGCAGCCCCTTCGGACGGAGCACTTCGAATGAGCAGTTCTTC; length: 16; size: NA; J: TRBJ2-1; D: NA; V: TRBV14
CDR3: CASSSRQGETDTQYF; DNA: TGTGCCAGCAGTTCCCGACAGGGGGAGACAGATACGCAGTATTTT; length: 15; size: once; J: TRBJ2-3; D: TRBD1; V: TRBV27
CDR3: CASSVAGANTEAFF; DNA: TGTGCCAGCAGCGTAGCAGGGGCTAACACTGAAGCTTTCTTT; length: 14; size: NA; J: TRBJ1-1; D: NA; V: TRBV9
CDR3: CASSPTDYNEQFF; DNA: TGTGCCAGCAGCCCCACAGATTACAATGAGCAGTTCTTC; length: 13; size: NA; J: TRBJ2-1; D: NA; V: TRBV5-4
CDR3: CASSVGWTANSGANVLTF; DNA: TGCGCCAGCAGCGTTGGATGGACAGCCAACTCTGGGGCCAACGTCCTGACTTTC; length: 18; size: NA; J: TRBJ2-6; D: NA; V: TRBV5-1
CDR3: CASSLTGNTIYF; DNA: TGCGCCAGCAGCTTGACAGGAAACACCATATATTTT; length: 12; size: NA; J: TRBJ1-3; D: NA; V: TRBV5-1
CDR3: CSTGLAGGREQFF; DNA: TGCAGCACCGGACTAGCGGGAGGCAGAGAGCAGTTCTTC; length: 13; size: NA; J: TRBJ2-1; D: TRBD2; V: TRBV29-1
CDR3: CASSPGQETQYF; DNA: TGTGCCAGCAGCCCGGGACAAGAGACCCAGTACTTC; length: 12; size: few; J: TRBJ2-5; D: NA; V: TRBV11-1
CDR3: CASSSLSGGETQYF; DNA: TGTGCCAGCAGCTCCCTGAGCGGGGGGGAGACCCAGTACTTC; length: 14; size: NA; J: TRBJ2-5; D: TRBD2; V: TRBV7-6
CDR3: CASSPFPGAPGANVLTF; DNA: TGTGCCAGCAGCCCGTTTCCGGGGGCCCCTGGGGCCAACGTCCTGACTTTC; length: 17; size: NA; J: TRBJ2-6; D: NA; V: TRBV5-6
CDR3: CASSLVAGGTYEQYF; DNA: TGTGCCAGCAGCTTGGTAGCGGGAGGAACTTACGAGCAGTACTTC; length: 15; size: NA; J: TRBJ2-7; D: TRBD2; V: TRBV5-5
CDR3: CASSPDRGRGEKLFF; DNA: TGTGCCAGCAGTCCCGACAGGGGGCGAGGTGAAAAACTGTTTTTT; length: 15; size: NA; J: TRBJ1-4; D: TRBD1; V: TRBV28
CDR3: CASSGLATRQGTQYF; DNA: TGCGCCAGCAGTGGGTTGGCTACCCGGCAGGGTACGCAGTATTTT; length: 15; size: NA; J: TRBJ2-3; D: NA; V: TRBV2
CDR3: CASSEGQGTSQYF; DNA: TGTGCCAGCAGTGAAGGACAGGGCACCTCGCAGTACTTC; length: 13; size: NA; J: TRBJ2-7; D: TRBD1; V: TRBV25-1
CDR3: CATSRDVAEETQYF; DNA: TGTGCCACCAGCAGAGATGTAGCGGAGGAGACCCAGTACTTC; length: 14; size: NA; J: TRBJ2-5; D: NA; V: TRBV15
CDR3: CASSLLAGGTDTQYF; DNA: TGTGCCAGCAGCCTACTTGCGGGCGGCACAGATACGCAGTATTTT; length: 15; size: once; J: TRBJ2-3; D: NA; V: TRBV9
CDR3: CASSYRTGWNTEAFF; DNA: TGTGCCAGCAGCTACCGGACAGGGTGGAACACTGAAGCTTTCTTT; length: 15; size: NA; J: TRBJ1-1; D: TRBD1; V: TRBV5-6
CDR3: CASSEGLARYEQYF; DNA: TGTGCCAGCAGTGAGGGACTAGCGCGTTACGAGCAGTACTTC; length: 14; size: NA; J: TRBJ2-7; D: TRBD2; V: TRBV27
CDR3: CASSLVSGRNNEQFF; DNA: TGCGCCAGCAGCTTGGTTAGCGGGAGAAACAATGAGCAGTTCTTC; length: 15; size: NA; J: TRBJ2-1; D: TRBD2; V: TRBV5-1
CDR3: CASSEALAVDTQYF; DNA: TGTGCCAGCAGTGAAGCGTTAGCGGTAGATACGCAGTATTTT; length: 14; size: once; J: TRBJ2-3; D: NA; V: TRBV2
CDR3: CASSRYRGLNQPQHF; DNA: TGTGCCAGTTCAAGGTACAGGGGACTCAATCAGCCCCAGCATTTT; length: 15; size: NA; J: TRBJ1-5; D: TRBD1; V: TRBV28
CDR3: CASSLSGGNSPLHF; DNA: TGTGCCAGCAGCTTATCAGGGGGCAATTCACCCCTCCACTTT; length: 14; size: NA; J: TRBJ1-6; D: TRBD1; V: TRBV7-3
CDR3: CASSLTGNSNQPQHF; DNA: TGTGCCAGCAGTTTGACAGGAAATAGCAATCAGCCCCAGCATTTT; length: 15; size: NA; J: TRBJ1-5; D: NA; V: TRBV2
CDR3: CASSFLPVSGNTIYF; DNA: TGTGCCAGCAGTTTCTTACCGGTATCTGGAAACACCATATATTTT; length: 15; size: NA; J: TRBJ1-3; D: NA; V: TRBV27
CDR3: CASSLELTGGQPQHF; DNA: TGTGCCAGCAGCTTAGAATTGACAGGGGGTCAGCCCCAGCATTTT; length: 15; size: NA; J: TRBJ1-5; D: TRBD1; V: TRBV7-4
CDR3: CASSLAAASGFTDTQYF; DNA: TGCGCCAGCAGCTTGGCTGCGGCTAGCGGATTCACAGATACGCAGTATTTT; length: 17; size: NA; J: TRBJ2-3; D: TRBD2; V: TRBV5-1
CDR3: CATRDISYEQYF; DNA: TGTGCCACCCGGGACATCTCCTACGAGCAGTACTTC; length: 12; size: NA; J: TRBJ2-7; D: NA; V: TRBV10-3
CDR3: CASSFPGNTIYF; DNA: TGTGCCAGCAGCTTTCCTGGAAACACCATATATTTT; length: 12; size: few; J: TRBJ1-3; D: NA; V: TRBV13
CDR3: CASSAGGMGYYEQYF; DNA: TGTGCCAGCAGCGCAGGGGGGATGGGCTACTACGAGCAGTACTTC; length: 15; size: few; J: TRBJ2-7; D: NA; V: TRBV7-9
CDR3: CAWSKPQGPTNYGYTF; DNA: TGTGCCTGGAGTAAACCCCAGGGGCCTACTAACTATGGCTACACCTTC; length: 16; size: NA; J: TRBJ1-2; D: NA; V: TRBV30
CDR3: CASGGGQGSYNEQFF; DNA: TGTGCCAGCGGGGGGGGACAGGGTTCCTACAATGAGCAGTTCTTC; length: 15; size: NA; J: TRBJ2-1; D: TRBD1; V: TRBV11-2
CDR3: CASSLIGETQYF; DNA: TGTGCCAGCAGCTTAATAGGAGAGACCCAGTACTTC; length: 12; size: NA; J: TRBJ2-5; D: NA; V: TRBV13
CDR3: CASRESSYNEQFF; DNA: TGTGCCAGTAGGGAAAGCTCCTACAATGAGCAGTTCTTC; length: 13; size: NA; J: TRBJ2-1; D: NA; V: TRBV19
CDR3: CASSQAAQVSYEQYF; DNA: TGTGCCAGCAGCCAGGCAGCGCAGGTCTCCTACGAGCAGTACTTC; length: 15; size: NA; J: TRBJ2-7; D: NA; V: TRBV6-6
CDR3: CATSNPGTNTGELFF; DNA: TGTGCCACCAGCAATCCAGGAACGAACACCGGGGAGCTGTTTTTT; length: 15; size: NA; J: TRBJ2-2; D: NA; V: TRBV15
CDR3: CASGSPKQVAFF; DNA: TGTGCCAGCGGTAGTCCGAAGCAGGTCGCTTTCTTT; length: 12; size: NA; J: TRBJ1-1; D: NA; V: TRBV28